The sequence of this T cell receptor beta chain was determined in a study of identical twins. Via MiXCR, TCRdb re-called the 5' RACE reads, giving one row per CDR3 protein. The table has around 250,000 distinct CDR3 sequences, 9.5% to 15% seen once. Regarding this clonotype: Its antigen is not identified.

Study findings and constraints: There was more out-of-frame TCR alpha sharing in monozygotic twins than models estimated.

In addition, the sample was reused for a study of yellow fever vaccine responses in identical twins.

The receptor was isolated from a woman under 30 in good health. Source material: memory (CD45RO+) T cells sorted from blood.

The CDR3 loop reads CATNIGPAHYGYTF. Here the CDR3 DNA reads TGTGCCACTAATATCGGACCGGCCCACTATGGCTACACCTTC. This chain links TRBV7-2 with TRBJ1-2, with D hard to call. The CDR3 extends over 14 amino acids. Per the germline V gene, CDR1 is SGHTA and CDR2 is FQGNSA. Trimming pared 10 bases from V and 3 bases from J, leaving 18 bases between.